The rows below give T cell receptor beta chains drawn from one sample of a study of technical replicates of blood from a handful of donors. Here immunoSEQ multiplex PCR was the method, and the copy in TCRdb shows in-frame clones only, minus some. The sample lists tens of thousands of clones, about 97% occurring once. Sequenced input: T cells isolated from PBMCs. The source is a human donor in good health. CDR3s include the opening cysteine and the closing phenylalanine or tryptophan. Each record gives: clone size, V gene, J gene, CDR3 protein. Size tells how often a clone was seen (once, few, many) or the class of an expanded clone, and some rows leave it out.

clone_size: NA
v_call: TRBV7-9
j_call: TRBJ2-7
cdr3_aa: CASSETSGRSYEQYF

clone_size: NA
v_call: TRBV10-1
j_call: TRBJ2-1
cdr3_aa: CASSVGGANYNEQFF

clone_size: NA
v_call: TRBV29-1
j_call: TRBJ2-3
cdr3_aa: CSVGRGGGGTDTQYF

clone_size: NA
v_call: TRBV28
j_call: TRBJ1-2
cdr3_aa: CASSQYPGLYGYTF

clone_size: NA
v_call: TRBV6-1
j_call: TRBJ2-7
cdr3_aa: CASSEYLGRYYEQYF

clone_size: NA
v_call: TRBV28
j_call: TRBJ2-5
cdr3_aa: CASSHSGFLGGWAQETQYF

clone_size: NA
v_call: TRBV11-3
j_call: TRBJ2-1
cdr3_aa: CASSLICGRAGDARFF

clone_size: NA
v_call: TRBV5-5
j_call: TRBJ1-1
cdr3_aa: CASGGGFNTEAFF

clone_size: once
v_call: TRBV27
j_call: TRBJ2-7
cdr3_aa: CASSLVGREHYEQYF

clone_size: NA
v_call: TRBV6-4
j_call: TRBJ1-2
cdr3_aa: CASRATGGLANYGYTF

clone_size: NA
v_call: TRBV25-1
j_call: TRBJ2-1
cdr3_aa: CASSSSGGPYNEQFF

clone_size: NA
v_call: TRBV27
j_call: TRBJ1-2
cdr3_aa: CASSPITGGHYGYTF

clone_size: NA
v_call: TRBV5-1
j_call: TRBJ1-1
cdr3_aa: CASSLGQGGLNTEAFF

clone_size: NA
v_call: TRBV4-1
j_call: TRBJ1-5
cdr3_aa: CASSQDNRQRGQPQHF

clone_size: NA
v_call: TRBV30
j_call: TRBJ2-7
cdr3_aa: CAWSVGLADEQYF

clone_size: NA
v_call: TRBV6-5
j_call: TRBJ2-2
cdr3_aa: CASSRQWDTGELFF

clone_size: NA
v_call: TRBV7-2
j_call: TRBJ1-5
cdr3_aa: CASSKGGSGNQPQHF

clone_size: NA
v_call: TRBV27
j_call: TRBJ2-7
cdr3_aa: CASSPIAGRPYEQYF

clone_size: NA
v_call: TRBV6-1
j_call: TRBJ2-7
cdr3_aa: CASHSGTRSYEQYF

clone_size: NA
v_call: TRBV6-5
j_call: TRBJ1-1
cdr3_aa: CASSLTAQGGTEAFF

clone_size: NA
v_call: TRBV5-4
j_call: TRBJ1-1
cdr3_aa: CASRGQGYTEAFF

clone_size: NA
v_call: TRBV7-9
j_call: TRBJ2-7
cdr3_aa: CASSFSGGFFSYEQYF

clone_size: NA
v_call: TRBV27
j_call: TRBJ2-7
cdr3_aa: CASSLSILEGREQYF

clone_size: NA
v_call: TRBV10-3
j_call: TRBJ2-7
cdr3_aa: CAISEALAEYEQYF

clone_size: NA
v_call: TRBV27
j_call: TRBJ1-2
cdr3_aa: CASSLQGTSNYGYTF

clone_size: NA
v_call: TRBV29-1
j_call: TRBJ2-1
cdr3_aa: CSVRRTSNYNEQFF

clone_size: NA
v_call: TRBV9
j_call: TRBJ1-1
cdr3_aa: CASSVGRGSEAFF

clone_size: few
v_call: TRBV7-9
j_call: TRBJ2-5
cdr3_aa: CASRGLAGGESGETQYF

clone_size: NA
v_call: TRBV28
j_call: TRBJ2-7
cdr3_aa: CASSLTEGTGAYEQYF

clone_size: NA
v_call: TRBV5-4
j_call: TRBJ1-2
cdr3_aa: CASSSDRGVHYGYTF

clone_size: NA
v_call: TRBV2
j_call: TRBJ2-3
cdr3_aa: CASSAEVTDTQYF

clone_size: NA
v_call: TRBV18
j_call: TRBJ2-7
cdr3_aa: CASSAGQGGGYEQYF

clone_size: NA
v_call: TRBV10-1
j_call: TRBJ1-2
cdr3_aa: CASSGQPNYGYTF

clone_size: once
v_call: TRBV5-4
j_call: TRBJ2-5
cdr3_aa: CASSPGLETQYF

clone_size: NA
v_call: TRBV2
j_call: TRBJ2-5
cdr3_aa: CATSKAGRDQETQYF

clone_size: NA
v_call: TRBV2
j_call: TRBJ1-2
cdr3_aa: CASRASGTAYGYTF

clone_size: NA
v_call: TRBV29-1
j_call: TRBJ2-1
cdr3_aa: CSVDEGRNNYNEQFF

clone_size: NA
v_call: TRBV19
j_call: TRBJ1-5
cdr3_aa: CASSNVVTGDNQPQHF

clone_size: NA
v_call: TRBV5-1
j_call: TRBJ2-1
cdr3_aa: CASSQGLAGASSNEQFF

clone_size: NA
v_call: TRBV15
j_call: TRBJ2-5
cdr3_aa: CATRFQLEEETQYF

clone_size: NA
v_call: TRBV2
j_call: TRBJ2-7
cdr3_aa: CASRDLDNEQYF

clone_size: NA
v_call: TRBV10-3
j_call: TRBJ2-1
cdr3_aa: CATGTGTGNEQFF

clone_size: NA
v_call: TRBV10-2
j_call: TRBJ2-2
cdr3_aa: CASSGDRKTGELFF

clone_size: NA
v_call: TRBV9
j_call: TRBJ1-2
cdr3_aa: CASSVHLDRVNYGYTF

clone_size: once
v_call: TRBV19
j_call: TRBJ1-5
cdr3_aa: CASSIVSQPQHF

clone_size: NA
v_call: TRBV6-1
j_call: TRBJ2-7
cdr3_aa: CASRELVGTDPYEQYF

clone_size: NA
v_call: TRBV19
j_call: TRBJ1-2
cdr3_aa: CASSIDLQGNYGYTF

clone_size: NA
v_call: TRBV27
j_call: TRBJ1-5
cdr3_aa: CASSSRTSRDQPQHF